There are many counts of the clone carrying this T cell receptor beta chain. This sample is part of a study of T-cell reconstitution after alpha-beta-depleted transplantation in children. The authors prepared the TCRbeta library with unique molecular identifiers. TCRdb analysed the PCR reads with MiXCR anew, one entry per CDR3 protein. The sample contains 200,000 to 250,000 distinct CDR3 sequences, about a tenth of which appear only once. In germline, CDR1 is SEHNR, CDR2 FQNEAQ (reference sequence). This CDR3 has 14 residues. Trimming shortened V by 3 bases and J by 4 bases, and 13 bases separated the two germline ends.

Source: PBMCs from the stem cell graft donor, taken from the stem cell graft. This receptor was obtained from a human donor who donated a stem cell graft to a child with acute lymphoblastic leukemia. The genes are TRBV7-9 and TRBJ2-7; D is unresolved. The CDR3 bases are TGTGCCAGCAGCTTTTCGAGCGTTTCGTACGAGCAGTACTTC. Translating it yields CASSFSSVSYEQYF.